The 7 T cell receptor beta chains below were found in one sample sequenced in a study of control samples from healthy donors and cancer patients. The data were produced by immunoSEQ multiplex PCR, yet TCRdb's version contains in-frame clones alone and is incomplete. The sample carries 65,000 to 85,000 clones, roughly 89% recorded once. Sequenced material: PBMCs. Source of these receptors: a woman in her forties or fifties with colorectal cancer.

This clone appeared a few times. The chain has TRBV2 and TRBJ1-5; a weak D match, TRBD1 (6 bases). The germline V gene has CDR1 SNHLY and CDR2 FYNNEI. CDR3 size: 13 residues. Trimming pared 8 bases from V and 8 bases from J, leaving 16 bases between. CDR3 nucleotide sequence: TGTGCCAGCCAGGGACACCCCGATGAGCCCCAGCATTTT. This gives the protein CASQGHPDEPQHF. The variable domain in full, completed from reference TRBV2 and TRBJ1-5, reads EPEVTQTPSHQVTQMGQEVILRCVPISNHLYFYWYRQILGQKVEFLVSFYNNEISEKSEIFDDQFSVERPDGSNFTLKIRSTKLEDSAMYFCASQGHPDEPQHFGDGTRLSIL.

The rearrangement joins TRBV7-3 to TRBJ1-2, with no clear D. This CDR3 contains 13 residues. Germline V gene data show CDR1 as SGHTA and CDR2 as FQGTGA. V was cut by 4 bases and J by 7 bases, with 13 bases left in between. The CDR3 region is CASSSQAGSGYTF. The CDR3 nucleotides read TGTGCCAGCAGCTCCCAAGCGGGGTCTGGCTACACCTTC.

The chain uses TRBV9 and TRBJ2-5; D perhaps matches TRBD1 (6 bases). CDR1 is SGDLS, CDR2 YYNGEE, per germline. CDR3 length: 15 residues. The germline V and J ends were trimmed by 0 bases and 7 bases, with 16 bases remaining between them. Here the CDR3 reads CASSVGGGRPGTQYF. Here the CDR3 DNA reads TGTGCCAGCAGCGTAGGTGGGGGCCGTCCGGGGACCCAGTACTTC.

The CDR3 DNA reads TGTGCCAGCAGCTTGCAGGTTGAGGGCGAGCAGTACGTC. Its protein product is CASSLQVEGEQYV. This chain joins TRBV5-8 and TRBJ2-7, with a possible D match to TRBD2 (5 bases). Trimming took off 1 base at V and 6 bases at J, with 11 bases between the two ends. CDR3 length equals 13 residues. Germline V gives CDR1 SGHTS, CDR2 YDEGEE.

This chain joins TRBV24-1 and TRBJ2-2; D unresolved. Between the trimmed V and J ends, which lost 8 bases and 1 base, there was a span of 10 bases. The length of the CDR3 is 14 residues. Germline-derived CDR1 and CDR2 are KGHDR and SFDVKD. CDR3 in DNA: TGTGCCACCACTCACAGCCTGAACACCGGGGAGCTGTTTTTT. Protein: CATTHSLNTGELFF.

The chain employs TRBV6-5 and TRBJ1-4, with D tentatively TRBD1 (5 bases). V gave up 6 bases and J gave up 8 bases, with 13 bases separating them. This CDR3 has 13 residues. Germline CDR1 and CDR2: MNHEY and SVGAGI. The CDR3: CASSWDRTEKLFF. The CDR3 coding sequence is TGTGCCAGCAGCTGGGACCGGACCGAAAAACTGTTTTTT.

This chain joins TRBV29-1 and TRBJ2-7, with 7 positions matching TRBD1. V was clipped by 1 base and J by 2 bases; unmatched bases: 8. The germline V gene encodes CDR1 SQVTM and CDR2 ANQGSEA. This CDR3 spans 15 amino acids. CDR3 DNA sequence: TGCAGCGTTGAAGTTACAGGGGATTTACCCTACGAGCAGTACGTC. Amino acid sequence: CSVEVTGDLPYEQYV.